This TCR beta chain emerged from a study of CD8+ T cells in alopecia areata. Background on the study: Administration of oral tofacitinib to treated patients was at 5 to 10 mg twice daily.

Extraction and reverse transcription of RNA yielded cDNA as the sequencing template. Profiled with immunoSEQ multiplex PCR; TCRdb holds only in-frame clones, not every one. This table has under 200,000 clones, just over 65% appearing once. In germline, CDR1 is LNHNV, CDR2 YYDKDF (reference sequence). The CDR3 is 16 residues long. V lost 1 base, J lost 3 bases, and 7 bases stayed unmatched. This clone was detected a few times. What it recognizes is unknown. Study-wide points: The study found higher clonality in lesional than normal scalp, especially in alopecia totalis/universalis. Normal skin's resident alphabeta T cells are sequenced alongside lesional scalp T cells.

Treatment in this sample: oral pan-JAK inhibitor, 5-10 mg twice daily. It was from alopecia areata patients that lesional scalp punch biopsies and peripheral blood were collected. The specimen was CD4+ T cells sorted from blood, collected at week 4, from a patient treated with tofacitinib. This receptor was taken from a human donor with alopecia areata. The V call is TRBV15, the J call TRBJ2-7; 9 bases fit TRBD1. In DNA form, the CDR3 reads TGTGCCACCAGCAGAGTTACCGGGACAGGGCGCTACGAGCAGTACTTC. This translates into CATSRVTGTGRYEQYF.